Included here is one T cell receptor beta chain sequence, with context. Its antigen is currently unknown. Clones were read by immunoSEQ multiplex PCR, and TCRdb kept only the in-frame ones, dropping some. This table has approximately 2.5 million clones, more than 85% appearing once. These data originate in a study of shared clonotypes between healthy human individuals. CDR3 length equals 17 residues. The germline CDR1 and CDR2 sequences are SGHTA and FQGTGA. V lost 3 bases to trimming and J lost 0 bases, with 15 bases between them. Study-level points and caveats: Estimated clonotype richness was generally higher in naive than memory subsets. In having few donors, the study represented limited genetic and exposure-history diversity. Generation probability values for non-shared clonotypes were lower than those for clonotypes shared by all four donors.

The sample was naive CD4+ T cells from PBMCs. The subset: CD45RA+ positively selected. The chain combines TRBV7-3 with TRBJ2-1; no clear D. This sequence was found in a man aged 18 to 29 in good health. Some clones in this sample may be carry-over from other donors' samples. The CDR3 reads CASSLPAREISYNEQFF. In DNA, the CDR3 is TGTGCCAGCAGCTTGCCCGCGAGAGAGATCTCCTACAATGAGCAGTTCTTC.